This T cell receptor (beta chain) was retrieved from a study of cytomegalovirus exposure and HLA in healthy donors. The PCR employed 60 Vbeta primers together with 13 Jbeta primers. Sequencing was performed with immunoSEQ multiplex PCR; in TCRdb, only in-frame clones are kept and a portion is missing. The data hold roughly 13,000 clones, with around 58% observed a single time. The CDR3 consists of 15 residues. Deletions cut 3 bases from V and 6 bases from J, with 18 bases between. Germline V gene sequence: CDR1 MNHNS, CDR2 SASEGT. For this clone: Its specificity is unknown.

Study-level points and caveats: A classifier reportedly called cytomegalovirus status with high sensitivity and specificity. Later on, a genetic analysis was performed. It linked a missense variant in DCLRE1C with V- and J-gene trimming of TCR beta. Later, an analysis showed that TCR beta chains associated with HLA were more clonally expanded than others that were equally common. Available immune exposure information was restricted to CMV serostatus only.

The sequencing input was PBMCs. The receptor was derived from a woman aged 45-60 years in good health and CMV-seropositive. This chain connects TRBV6-1 to TRBJ2-7; possibly TRBD2 for D (6 bases). CDR3 sequence: CASSDGTLNGGEQYF. CDR3 nucleotide sequence: TGTGCCAGCAGTGACGGGACTCTAAACGGCGGCGAGCAGTACTTC.